This T cell receptor beta chain was sequenced during a study of shared clonotypes between healthy human individuals (dated by TCRdb to between 2020 and 2021). Regarding the study in general: The cohort included three men and two women between 18 and 49 years of age. Per donor, three plates each were used for CD4 naive and CD4 memory, two for CD8 naive, and one for CD8 memory. Different laboratories and diverse techniques were used to prepare libraries and sequence TCR repertoires, to increase sequencing depth and limit assay-specific biases. To estimate repertoire size and how much clonotype sharing occurs between individuals, the study deeply sequenced the blood TCR repertoires of several healthy adults. Each donor's leukapheresis produced roughly between about 0.9 and 9.5 billion PBMCs.

Using the deep immunoSEQ assay, multiplex PCR amplified TCR CDR3 regions from genomic DNA. Genomic DNA extracted from each cell subset was distributed evenly over all wells of several immunoSEQ 96-well plates, and each plate served as one replicate. Each replicate PCR for sorted subsets received roughly 0.2 ug genomic DNA, equal to about 30,000 T cell genomes. Purified libraries were quantified with a Qubit 3.0 fluorometer, sized on a Bioanalyzer 2100, and re-quantified with the KAPA Library Quantification kit. Each immunoSEQ 96-well plate was sequenced on its own single-read 150-cycle Illumina NextSeq 550 flow cell. As for how the authors treated the data: Because the immunoSEQ output included only junctional sequences and no quality scores, the filtering could not be the same as the filtering used for full-length reads. To assign V/J genes and CDR3, sequences were annotated against IMGT germline references using PyIR, a Python wrapper for IgBLAST v1.9. Reads were removed for weak V/J assignments (E-value above 1e-6), missing CDR3, stop codons, out-of-frame junctions, or ambiguous translated residues. V3J clonotypes were defined by identical inferred V gene, J gene, and CDR3 amino acid sequence. The percentage overlap between two repertoires was calculated by dividing the number of shared unique clonotypes by the size of the smaller repertoire. Repertoire richness was assessed with RTK rarefaction, the Chao1 estimator, and Recon v2.1 estimates of unobserved clonotypes. Generation probabilities for all TCRbeta clonotypes obtained by the gDNA method from a handful of donors were computed using OLGA. The immuneACCESS repertoire file appears here via TCRdb, limited to in-frame rearrangements. These files lack a portion of the clones; in checked studies, under half of the deficit traces to unresolved V genes, and the cause of the others is not known. The V and J calls and clone size were taken over from that table, and D and trimming were inferred from the DNA. The sample data list about 680,000 clones, and about 92% of these were observed just once. About 24% of the sample belongs to the ten largest clones.

V is shortened by 0 bases, J by 4 bases, and the region joining them spans 6 bases. From the germline V gene, CDR1 is LGHNA and CDR2 is YSLEER. The CDR3 measures 14 amino acids from cysteine to phenylalanine. Only CDR3 DNA remains: 42 bases, in frame from the first base. Results the study describes overall, beyond this receptor: Across a few donors, about 5% of naive CD4, 3% to 4% of naive CD8, around 2.1% of memory CD4, and approximately 0.4% of memory CD8 clonotypes were shared. Compared with non-shared clonotypes, the clonotypes found in all four sorted-subset donors had higher generation probabilities. Pairwise subsampling indicated that sequencing depth was expected to affect the degree of clonotype sharing among donors. Naive subsets generally had larger estimated clonotype richness than memory subsets did. Sampling was limited to blood, and TCR repertoires in tissue likely differ from TCR repertoires in blood. Because the study included a small number of donors, the genetic and exposure-history diversity represented was limited. Even with the large sequencing depth, rarefaction of the sorted-subset datasets indicated that sequencing was incomplete.

CD8 naive samples were obtained by positive selection for CCR7 among CD45RO-negative cells, yielding a CD45RA+CCR7+ population from which TemRA cells were excluded. Healthy HIV-negative adults with no recently reported acute infections or vaccinations were included as donors. Only Caucasian adults living in Nashville, Tennessee, USA were represented among the donors. Blood was obtained by leukapheresis, after which PBMCs were separated by Ficoll-Histopaque density gradient centrifugation and cryopreserved in liquid nitrogen vapor phase. Analytical flow cytometry was used to check the purity and quantity of each magnetically sorted T cell population. Each sorted fraction had its genomic DNA isolated and then quantified by UV absorbance on a Nanodrop 2000c. A word on this clone: Its binding antigen is unknown. No clone much larger than this one lies a single base away; base qualities are absent.

This receptor was obtained from a man under 40 in good health. Recombination connected TRBV4-3 to TRBJ2-2, with the D gene not confidently named. The sequencing input was naive CD8+ T cells sorted from blood. What the cell subset or site label conveys for this sample: CD45RA+CCR7+. The nucleotides read TGCGCCAGCAGCCAAGATCCTCTCACCGGGGAGCTGTTTTTT. Translated, it gives CASSQDPLTGELFF.